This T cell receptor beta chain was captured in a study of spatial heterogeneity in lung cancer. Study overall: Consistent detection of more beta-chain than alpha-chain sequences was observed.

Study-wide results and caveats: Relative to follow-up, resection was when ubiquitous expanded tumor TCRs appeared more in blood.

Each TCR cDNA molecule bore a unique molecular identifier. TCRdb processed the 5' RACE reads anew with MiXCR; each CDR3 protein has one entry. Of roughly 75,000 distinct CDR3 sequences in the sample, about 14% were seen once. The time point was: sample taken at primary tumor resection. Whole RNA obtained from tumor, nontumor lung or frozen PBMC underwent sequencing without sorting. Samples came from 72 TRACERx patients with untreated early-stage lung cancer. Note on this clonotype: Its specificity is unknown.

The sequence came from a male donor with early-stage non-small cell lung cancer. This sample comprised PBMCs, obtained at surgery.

The CDR3 spells CASTKDPQADIQYF. As DNA, the CDR3 is TGTGCCAGCACCAAGGACCCCCAAGCCGACATTCAGTACTTC. The V call is TRBV11-2, the J call TRBJ2-4, with no clear D. Looked up from germline, CDR1 is SGHAT and CDR2 is FQNNGV. The CDR3 covers 14 residues. V gave up 7 bases and J gave up 8 bases, with 18 bases separating them.